A selection of T cell receptor beta chains follows, all from one sample in a study of regulatory T cells in long-lasting Graves disease. MiXCR was run by TCRdb on the multiplex PCR reads, yielding one entry per CDR3 protein. This sample yields 350,000 to 450,000 distinct CDR3 sequences, of which approximately 22% are seen a single time; over 11% belongs to the top ten. Sequencing was performed on peripheral blood mononuclear cells (PBMCs), taken when the disease was refractory, from a patient treated with antithyroid drugs. These receptors all stem from a female donor with Graves disease. Both conserved end residues are part of each CDR3. The D gene is left open where the match is weak. Clone size, where shown, is once, few, many, or a class for clones that have expanded.

j_gene | abundance | v_gene | d_gene | CDR3aa | CDR3nt
TRBJ1-2 | many | TRBV5-1 | . | CASSLTAQGNYGYTF | TGCGCCAGCAGCTTAACAGCCCAAGGAAACTATGGCTACACCTTC
TRBJ1-5 | many | TRBV27 | . | CASSLYGRPGNQPQHF | TGTGCCAGCAGTTTGTATGGGCGGCCGGGCAATCAGCCCCAGCATTTT
TRBJ2-1 | . | TRBV10-2 | . | CASSESVPGSSEQFF | TGCGCCAGCAGTGAGTCGGTGCCCGGCAGCAGTGAGCAGTTCTTC
TRBJ2-7 | . | TRBV2 | . | CATGAGFAEQYF | TGTGCCACCGGGGCAGGCTTTGCCGAGCAGTACTTC
TRBJ2-7 | . | TRBV20-1 | TRBD2 | CSAPSSGRTYEQYF | TGCAGTGCCCCCTCTAGCGGGAGGACCTACGAGCAGTACTTC
TRBJ1-1 | many | TRBV2 | . | CASRLRQLNTEAFF | TGTGCCAGCAGATTGAGACAGTTGAACACTGAAGCTTTCTTT
TRBJ2-1 | . | TRBV7-9 | . | CASSPLPLGRTSTYNEQFF | TGTGCCAGCAGCCCCCTCCCCCTGGGGCGGACGTCTACCTACAATGAGCAGTTCTTC
TRBJ1-2 | many | TRBV20-1 | TRBD1 | CSAVPDRAYGYTF | TGCAGTGCCGTCCCGGACAGGGCCTATGGCTACACCTTC
TRBJ2-7 | many | TRBV20-1 | . | CSARDSTYEQYF | TGCAGTGCTAGAGACAGCACCTACGAGCAGTACTTC
TRBJ2-1 | few | TRBV28 | . | CASSLPGRHEQFF | TGTGCCAGCAGCCTCCCCGGGCGGCATGAGCAGTTCTTC
TRBJ2-7 | . | TRBV29-1 | TRBD2 | CSVEPYTSAVTYEQYF | TGCAGCGTTGAGCCATACACTAGCGCAGTTACCTACGAGCAGTACTTC
TRBJ2-2 | . | TRBV5-6 | TRBD2 | CASSFNSGITGELFF | TGTGCCAGCAGCTTTAATAGCGGGATTACCGGGGAGCTGTTTTTT
TRBJ2-2 | . | TRBV19 | . | CASSRRGPGELFF | TGTGCCAGTAGTAGAAGAGGACCCGGGGAGCTGTTTTTT
TRBJ1-1 | many | TRBV27 | . | CASRYSRGTEAFF | TGTGCCAGCAGATACTCTAGAGGAACTGAAGCTTTCTTT
TRBJ2-2 | many | TRBV2 | TRBD2 | CASSARAGVSTGELFF | TGTGCCAGCAGTGCCCGGGCGGGAGTTAGTACCGGGGAGCTGTTTTTT
TRBJ2-1 | few | TRBV20-1 | . | CSARDLRGSSYNEQFF | TGCAGTGCTAGAGACCTACGGGGGAGCTCCTACAATGAGCAGTTCTTC
TRBJ2-7 | . | TRBV20-1 | . | CSANWKGGSYEQYF | TGCAGTGCTAATTGGAAAGGGGGGTCCTACGAGCAGTACTTC
TRBJ2-2 | few | TRBV25-1 | . | CASSGSLVSGELFF | TGTGCCAGCAGTGGCTCACTCGTTTCCGGGGAGCTGTTTTTT
TRBJ2-7 | many | TRBV6-5 | TRBD2 | CASSFPRLAGTYEQYF | TGTGCCAGCAGTTTCCCGCGACTAGCGGGAACCTACGAGCAGTACTTC
TRBJ2-1 | . | TRBV6-9 | . | CASSSTDNEQFF | TGTGCCAGCAGTTCTACAGACAATGAGCAGTTCTTC
TRBJ1-1 | . | TRBV28 | . | CASSAPITTQFF | TGTGCCAGCAGTGCTCCTATAACAACCCAATTCTTT
TRBJ2-7 | many | TRBV12-3/TRBV12-4 | . | CASSFAPSGEQYF | TGTGCCAGCAGTTTTGCCCCCTCTGGGGAGCAGTACTTC
TRBJ1-2 | . | TRBV28 | . | CASSAFSGATRGYTF | TGTGCCAGCAGTGCCTTTTCAGGGGCGACGCGGGGCTACACCTTC
TRBJ2-5 | . | TRBV7-3 | . | CASSLMLGETQYF | TGTGCCAGCAGCTTGATGTTGGGAGAGACCCAGTACTTC
TRBJ1-2 | many | TRBV27 | TRBD1 | CASSKTDRGPYGYTF | TGTGCCAGCAGTAAGACGGACAGGGGGCCATATGGCTACACCTTC
TRBJ2-7 | . | TRBV6-1 | . | CASTRGRTSSYEQYF | TGTGCCAGCACCCGGGGGCGGACCTCCTCCTACGAGCAGTACTTC
TRBJ2-7 | . | TRBV7-9 | TRBD1 | CASSYSQGANYEQYF | TGTGCCAGCAGCTACTCACAGGGGGCAAACTACGAGCAGTACTTC
TRBJ2-7 | few | TRBV20-1 | TRBD1 | CSALGQGSSYEQYF | TGCAGTGCTCTTGGACAGGGGAGCTCCTACGAGCAGTACTTC
TRBJ2-5 | many | TRBV29-1 | . | CSVEGDSTTETQYF | TGCAGCGTTGAAGGCGACAGCACCACAGAGACCCAGTACTTC
TRBJ2-1 | . | TRBV6-9 | TRBD2 | CASSYSNPGGTSGSGEQFF | TGTGCCAGCAGTTACTCCAACCCAGGGGGGACTAGCGGGAGTGGTGAGCAGTTCTTC
TRBJ1-1 | many | TRBV28 | . | CASSLSAQLNTEAFF | TGTGCCAGCAGTTTGTCCGCACAGCTCAACACTGAAGCTTTCTTT
TRBJ1-1 | many | TRBV7-2 | . | CASSSGGAGGTEAFF | TGTGCCAGCAGCTCGGGAGGAGCTGGGGGCACTGAAGCTTTCTTT
TRBJ2-7 | few | TRBV7-6 | . | CASRRTASSYEQYF | TGTGCCAGCAGACGGACAGCAAGCTCCTACGAGCAGTACTTC
TRBJ2-7 | . | TRBV6-9 | . | CASSYIGHSTYEQYF | TGTGCCAGCAGTTACATAGGTCACTCTACCTACGAGCAGTACTTC
TRBJ2-7 | many | TRBV2 | TRBD1 | CASIGPGQGGEQYF | TGTGCCAGCATCGGCCCGGGACAGGGGGGGGAGCAGTACTTC
TRBJ2-1 | few | TRBV20-1 | TRBD2 | CSAAGGGFYEQFF | TGCAGTGCTGCGGGAGGGGGGTTCTATGAGCAGTTCTTC
TRBJ1-5 | few | TRBV5-6 | . | CASSLSSTSSNQPQHF | TGTGCCAGCAGCTTATCTTCGACATCTAGCAATCAGCCCCAGCATTTT
TRBJ2-5 | many | TRBV28 | TRBD2 | CASSITLTSSETQYF | TGTGCCAGCAGTATTACCCTGACTAGCTCAGAGACCCAGTACTTC
TRBJ2-4 | many | TRBV12-3/TRBV12-4 | . | CASSFDGATKNIQYF | TGTGCCAGCAGTTTTGATGGGGCGACCAAAAACATTCAGTACTTC
TRBJ2-7 | many | TRBV28 | TRBD2 | CASSFLTSGRLYEQYF | TGTGCCAGCAGTTTTTTGACTAGCGGGAGGTTATACGAGCAGTACTTC
TRBJ1-5 | . | TRBV7-9 | . | CASSQPDRERGQPQHF | TGTGCCAGCAGCCAACCGGACCGAGAGAGGGGTCAGCCCCAGCATTTT
TRBJ2-7 | . | TRBV14 | . | CASSQQGSPGEQYF | TGTGCCAGCAGCCAACAGGGGTCCCCGGGAGAGCAGTACTTC
TRBJ2-5 | few | TRBV5-4 | TRBD2 | CASTLGLAGDRETQYF | TGTGCCAGCACCCTGGGACTAGCGGGAGATCGAGAGACCCAGTACTTC
TRBJ2-2 | few | TRBV3-1 | TRBD2 | CASSPVAGGVTGELFF | TGTGCCAGCAGCCCGGTAGCGGGAGGAGTCACCGGGGAGCTGTTTTTT